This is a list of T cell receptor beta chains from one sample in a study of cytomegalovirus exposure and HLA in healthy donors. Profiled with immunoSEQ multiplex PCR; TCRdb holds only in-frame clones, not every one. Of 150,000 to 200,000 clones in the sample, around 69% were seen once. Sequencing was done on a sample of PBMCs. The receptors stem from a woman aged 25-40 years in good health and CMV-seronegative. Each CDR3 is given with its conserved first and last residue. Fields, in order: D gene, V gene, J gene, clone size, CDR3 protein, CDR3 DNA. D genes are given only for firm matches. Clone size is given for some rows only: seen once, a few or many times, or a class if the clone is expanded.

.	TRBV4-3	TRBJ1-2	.	CASNQGLRDTNYGYTF	TGCGCCAGCAACCAAGGTCTACGGGATACTAACTATGGCTACACCTTC
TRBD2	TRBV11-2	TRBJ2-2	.	CASGPGGSTGELFF	TGTGCCAGCGGTCCGGGAGGTAGCACCGGGGAGCTGTTTTTT
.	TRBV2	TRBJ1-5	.	CASSELPGVNQPQHF	TGTGCCAGCAGTGAATTGCCAGGGGTCAATCAGCCCCAGCATTTT
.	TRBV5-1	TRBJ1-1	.	CASSLSADTEAFF	TGCGCCAGCAGCTTGAGCGCAGACACTGAAGCTTTCTTT
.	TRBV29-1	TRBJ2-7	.	CSVVHSSYEQYF	TGCAGCGTTGTTCACAGTAGCTACGAGCAGTACTTC
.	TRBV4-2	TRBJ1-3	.	CASSSYHRDTGNTIYF	TGTGCCAGCAGCTCCTACCACCGGGACACTGGAAACACCATATATTTT
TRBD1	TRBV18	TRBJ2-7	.	CASSPPGTGFYEQYF	TGTGCCAGCTCACCCCCGGGGACAGGTTTTTACGAGCAGTACTTC
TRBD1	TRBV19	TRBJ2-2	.	CATNPGTGGTGELFF	TGTGCCACCAATCCCGGGACAGGGGGTACCGGGGAGCTGTTTTTT
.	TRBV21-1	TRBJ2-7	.	CASSKVAPGHLSYEQYF	TGTGCCAGCAGCAAAGTTGCTCCGGGACACCTCTCCTACGAGCAGTACTTC
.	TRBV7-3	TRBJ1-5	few	CASSSGLQPQHF	TGTGCCAGCAGCTCAGGGCTGCAGCCCCAGCATTTT
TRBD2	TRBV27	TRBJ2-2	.	CASSWWGGNTGELFF	TGTGCCAGCAGTTGGTGGGGGGGGAACACCGGGGAGCTGTTTTTT
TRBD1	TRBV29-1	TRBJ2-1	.	CSGGTGLNEQFF	TGCAGCGGGGGGACAGGGTTGAATGAGCAGTTCTTC
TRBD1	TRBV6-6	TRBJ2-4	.	CASSYGGTGEVIQYF	TGTGCCAGCAGTTACGGAGGGACAGGGGAAGTCATTCAGTACTTC
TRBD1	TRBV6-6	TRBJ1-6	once	CASSYTGETSPLHF	TGTGCCAGCAGTTACACAGGGGAAACTTCACCCCTCCACTTT
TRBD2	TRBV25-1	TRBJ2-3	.	CASSQRGDTDTQYF	TGTGCCAGCAGTCAGCGGGGAGACACAGATACGCAGTATTTT
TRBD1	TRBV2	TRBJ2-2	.	CASIYRGPNTGELFF	TGTGCCAGCATATACAGGGGACCGAACACCGGGGAGCTGTTTTTT
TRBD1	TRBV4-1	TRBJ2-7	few	CASGQDRAYEQYF	TGCGCCAGCGGTCAAGACAGGGCCTACGAGCAGTACTTC
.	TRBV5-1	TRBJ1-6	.	CASRAGLGQYNSPLHF	TGCGCCAGCAGGGCGGGGCTCGGCCAATATAATTCACCCCTCCACTTT
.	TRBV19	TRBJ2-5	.	CASSRTQETQYF	TGTGCCAGTAGTAGGACTCAAGAGACCCAGTACTTC
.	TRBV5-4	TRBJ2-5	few	CASSLGWEPETQYF	TGTGCCAGCAGCCTTGGGTGGGAGCCGGAGACCCAGTACTTC
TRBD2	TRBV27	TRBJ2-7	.	CASRLAGAHEQYF	TGTGCCAGCAGGCTAGCGGGGGCCCACGAGCAGTACTTC
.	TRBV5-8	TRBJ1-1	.	CASSLGSAGSTEAFF	TGTGCCAGCAGCTTGGGCTCGGCTGGGAGCACTGAAGCTTTCTTT
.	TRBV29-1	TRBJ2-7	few	CSVVGRDEQYF	TGCAGCGTTGTAGGCAGGGACGAGCAGTACTTC
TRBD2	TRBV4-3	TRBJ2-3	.	CASSPLEASGSADTQYF	TGCGCCAGCAGCCCCTTAGAGGCTAGCGGGAGTGCAGATACGCAGTATTTT
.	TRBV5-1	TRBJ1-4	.	CASSSGTMDNEKLFF	TGCGCCAGCAGCTCCGGGACTATGGATAATGAAAAACTGTTTTTT
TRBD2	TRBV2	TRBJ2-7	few	CASRLTSNEQYF	TGTGCCAGCAGGTTGACTAGCAACGAGCAGTACTTC
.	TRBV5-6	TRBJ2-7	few	CASSLDMGRQYF	TGTGCCAGCAGCTTGGATATGGGCAGGCAGTACTTC
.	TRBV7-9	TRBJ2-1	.	CASMGGLYNEQFF	TGTGCCAGCATGGGTGGACTCTACAATGAGCAGTTCTTC
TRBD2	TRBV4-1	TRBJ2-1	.	CASSQGSVAGGNEQFF	TGCGCCAGCAGCCAAGGATCGGTAGCGGGAGGTAATGAGCAGTTCTTC
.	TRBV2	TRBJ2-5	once	CASSEGSGETQYF	TGCGCCAGCAGTGAAGGGAGCGGAGAGACCCAGTACTTC
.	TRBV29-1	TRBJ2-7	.	CSVEEAAGQYEQYF	TGCAGCGTTGAAGAGGCGGCAGGGCAGTACGAGCAGTACTTC
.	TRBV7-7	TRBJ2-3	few	CASSLGAGRTDTQYF	TGTGCTAGCAGCTTAGGGGCCGGTCGAACAGATACGCAGTATTTT
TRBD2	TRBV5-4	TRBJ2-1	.	CASSPDPAAGVNEQFF	TGTGCCAGCAGCCCCGACCCGGCGGCGGGAGTCAATGAGCAGTTCTTC
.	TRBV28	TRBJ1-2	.	CASSTPPSRGYGYTF	TGTGCCAGCAGCACTCCCCCCTCTCGGGGTTATGGCTACACCTTC
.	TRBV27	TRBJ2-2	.	CASSWLEAGELFF	TGTGCCAGCAGTTGGTTAGAAGCCGGGGAGCTGTTTTTT
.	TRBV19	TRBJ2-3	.	CASSATGLDTQYF	TGTGCCAGTAGCGCCACAGGGTTAGATACGCAGTATTTT
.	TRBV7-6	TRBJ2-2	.	CASSRRASNTGELFF	TGTGCCAGCAGCCGCAGGGCTAGTAACACCGGGGAGCTGTTTTTT
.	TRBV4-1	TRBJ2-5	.	CASSQVRGETQYF	TGCGCCAGCAGCCAAGTTAGGGGGGAGACCCAGTACTTC
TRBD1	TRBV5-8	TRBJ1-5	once	CASSIRGQQPQHF	TGTGCCAGCAGCATCAGGGGGCAACAGCCCCAGCATTTT
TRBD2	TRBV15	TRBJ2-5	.	CATGGLAGSRQETQYF	TGTGCCACCGGAGGGCTAGCGGGTTCGCGGCAAGAGACCCAGTACTTC